The 13 T cell receptor beta chains presented below share a single source sample, sequenced in a study of CDR3 diversity in severe acne. TCRdb independently ran MiXCR on the PCR reads; one entry per CDR3 protein. The sample contains 100,000 or so distinct CDR3 sequences, roughly 51% of which appear only once. Sequencing was carried out using blood. Every receptor here comes from a male donor with acne.

This clonotype was recorded many times. The chain carries TRBV12-3 or TRBV12-4 and TRBJ2-2; the D gene is possibly TRBD1 (5 bases). Trimming stripped 7 bases from V and 6 bases from J, with 18 bases between. The CDR3 totals 15 residues. In DNA, the CDR3 is TGTGCCAGCAAAAGACTTGGCCAGGGTGCCGGGGAGCTGTTTTTT. Its protein is CASKRLGQGAGELFF.

The chain carries TRBV19 and TRBJ2-5, with D possibly matching TRBD2 (5 bases). The CDR3 runs to 16 residues. CDR1 and CDR2 (germline): LNHDA, SQIVND (reference sequence). Trimming took 1 base from V and 5 from J, leaving 17 bases between them. CDR3 loop: CASSIGPAAIAETQYF. CDR3 DNA sequence: TGTGCCAGTAGTATAGGCCCGGCAGCGATAGCGGAGACCCAGTACTTC.

This clonotype was recorded a few times. The V call is TRBV19, the J call TRBJ1-4, with no clear D. The CDR3 extends over 15 amino acids. V lost 6 bases and J lost 1, with 12 bases in between. CDR1 LNHDA and CDR2 SQIVND come from the germline V gene (reference sequence). The DNA of the CDR3 is TGTGCCAGTAGAGCCACGGTTCTAACTAATGAAAAACTGTTTTTT. Protein product: CASRATVLTNEKLFF.

This clonotype was detected only a few times. The chain couples TRBV29-1 to TRBJ1-2, with unresolved D. The V end lost 4 bases, the J end lost 3 bases, and 12 bases lay between the germline ends. CDR3 size: 13 residues. Germline V CDR1 and CDR2: SQVTM, ANQGSEA. The CDR3 spells CSVVGGNDYGYTF. The DNA of the CDR3 is TGCAGCGTTGTGGGAGGGAATGACTATGGCTACACCTTC.

CDR3 sequence: CASSPSSGGAYEQYF. Written as DNA, the CDR3 is TGTGCCAGCAGCCCGTCTAGCGGTGGGGCCTACGAGCAGTACTTC. The V call is TRBV7-3, the J call TRBJ2-7; 7 bases map to TRBD2. This CDR3 has 15 residues. Losses at the gene ends were 5 bases for V and 2 bases for J; bases not matched to a gene: 9. Germline V gene sequence: CDR1 SGHTA, CDR2 FQGTGA.

Details on this clonotype: One end of the junction is discordant with germline, which a read error may explain. The rearrangement links TRBV10-3 to TRBJ2-5, with a weak D call TRBD2 (6 bases). The J call may be incorrect, as the DNA end agrees better with TRBJ2-7. Germline values: CDR1 ENHRY, CDR2 SYGVKD. CDR3 length: 15 amino acids. The CDR3, as DNA: TGTGCCAGCAGTTTATTCGGGGGAAGAATCCACGAGCAGTACTTC. Protein product: CASSLFGGRIHEQYF.

The chain has TRBV25-1 and TRBJ1-2, with 10 bases that match TRBD1. The J segment lost 2 bases and the V segment lost 5 bases, leaving 2 bases of the junction unmatched. CDR3 size: 14 residues. Germline lookup yields CDR1 MGHDK and CDR2 SYGVNS. The CDR3 region has the DNA TGTGCCAGCAGTAGGGACAGGGGAAACTATGGCTACACCTTC. Protein: CASSRDRGNYGYTF.

This clonotype was recorded many times. This chain links TRBV9 with TRBJ1-1; no clear D gene. This CDR3 has 17 residues. Germline CDR1 and CDR2: SGDLS and YYNGEE. The V gene lost 3 bases and the J gene lost 0 bases, with 18 bases spanning the gap. This chain's CDR3 is CASSAYLGRAVNTEAFF. CDR3 nucleotides: TGTGCCAGCAGCGCGTATCTAGGGAGGGCTGTGAACACTGAAGCTTTCTTT.

Note on this clonotype: This sequence may be a read error, since a much larger clone differs from it by one base. This rearrangement joins TRBV24-1 to TRBJ2-2, with TRBD2 as a possible D gene (5 bases). The CDR3 spans 13 residues. Per germline, CDR1 KGHDR and CDR2 SFDVKD. The CDR3 DNA follows: TGTGCCACCAGTGACGATCGCGCCGGGGTGCTGTTTTTT. Residues: CATSDDRAGVLFF.

The genes are TRBV10-3 and TRBJ1-2, with D possibly matching TRBD1 (6 bases). There are 14 residues in the CDR3. Germline V CDR1 and CDR2: ENHRY, SYGVKD. Trimming removed 0 bases from V and 7 bases from J, with 12 bases in between. DNA for the CDR3: TGTGCCATCAGTGAGTCAGAGGGGGACGGTGGCTACACCTTC. Residues: CAISESEGDGGYTF.

This clonotype was recorded at least ten times. The chain uses TRBV12-3 or TRBV12-4 and TRBJ1-2, with D perhaps TRBD1 (6 bases). The CDR3 totals 14 residues. Trimming left V 5 bases short and J 7 bases short, with 17 bases between. The CDR3 loop is CASSRSGAARGYTF. CDR3 in DNA: TGTGCCAGCAGTCGTTCAGGGGCGGCGCGTGGCTACACCTTC.

At least ten counts were recorded for this clonotype. The chain joins TRBV19 to TRBJ2-1; D remains unclear. The ends were cut back, 3 bases at V and 6 bases at J, with 15 bases in the middle. The germline V gene encodes CDR1 LNHDA and CDR2 SQIVND (reference sequence). This CDR3 region has 15 residues. CDR3 nucleotide sequence: TGTGCCAGTAGTATGGCCGCACCATCTGGCAATGAGCAGTTCTTC. This codes for CASSMAAPSGNEQFF. The full variable domain, its missing parts supplied by reference TRBV19 and TRBJ2-1, is DGGITQSPKYLFRKEGQNVTLSCEQNLNHDAMYWYRQDPGQGLRLIYYSQIVNDFQKGDIAEGYSVSREKKESFPLTVTSAQKNPTAFYLCASSMAAPSGNEQFFGPGTRLTVL.

The V call is TRBV29-1, the J call TRBJ1-1, with 9 positions matching TRBD1. Looked up from germline, CDR1 is SQVTM and CDR2 is ANQGSEA. Losses at the gene ends were 7 bases for V and 6 bases for J; bases not matched to a gene: 15. The CDR3 runs 15 residues. CDR3 in amino acids: CSAEGQGRSFSEAFF. Here the CDR3 DNA reads TGCAGCGCGGAGGGACAGGGTCGGTCGTTTTCTGAAGCTTTCTTT.